The TCR beta chain described here comes from a study of cytomegalovirus exposure and HLA in healthy donors. TCRdb keeps only in-frame clones here, not all; method: immunoSEQ multiplex PCR. The sample lists around 65,000 clones, approximately 92% occurring once. A remark on this clone: Antigen specificity is unknown.

Germline V lookup: CDR1 LNHDA, CDR2 SQIVND (reference sequence). V shed 4 bases and J 8 bases; nucleotides not matched to a gene: 12. This CDR3 spans 16 amino acids. Overall study results and limits: In vitro data verified a few CMV-associated chains as specific for CMV antigens.

The source material was PBMCs. This receptor was identified in a man in his late teens or twenties in good health and CMV-seropositive. The chain couples TRBV19 to TRBJ2-4; TRBD2 agrees at 9 bases. In DNA, the CDR3 is TGTGCCAGTAGTAAATACCCGGGACTAGCCTCGGACATTCAGTACTTC. It yields the protein CASSKYPGLASDIQYF.